These 13 T cell receptor beta chains came from one sample sequenced in a study of cytomegalovirus exposure and HLA in healthy donors. Researchers ran the PCR with 60 Vbeta and 13 Jbeta primers. Profiling relied on immunoSEQ multiplex PCR, and the TCRdb table lists in-frame clones only, not all of them. The data contain 150,000 to 200,000 clones, around 75% of them singletons. Specimen: PBMCs. The receptors shown here come from a woman aged 45 to 65 in good health and CMV-seropositive.

This chain joins TRBV27 and TRBJ1-4; D might be TRBD1 (6 bases). The CDR3 has 14 amino acids. Trimming removed 4 bases at V and 10 bases at J, with 16 bases between. Germline values: CDR1 MNHEY, CDR2 SMNVEV (reference sequence). CDR3 DNA sequence: TGTGCCAGCAGTTCCCAAAACAGGGTCGGAAAACTGTTTTTT. Translation gives CASSSQNRVGKLFF.

J is TRBJ1-2 and V is TRBV7-9, with TRBD1 as a possible D gene (6 bases). The CDR3 contains 12 residues. Germline V CDR1 and CDR2: SEHNR, FQNEAQ (reference sequence). V was shortened by 5 bases and J by 6 bases, with 10 bases between the two germline ends. In nucleotides, the CDR3 is TGTGCCAGCAGCATCCGACAGGATGGCTACACCTTC. Encoded protein: CASSIRQDGYTF.

CDR3 region: CASSPLDRASAFF. The CDR3 nucleotides read TGTGCCAGCTCACCACTGGACAGGGCAAGTGCTTTCTTT. V gene TRBV18 combines with J gene TRBJ1-1, with 8 bases fitting TRBD1. Losses at the gene ends were 1 base for V and 11 bases for J; bases not matched to a gene: 6. The CDR3 has 13 residues. In germline, CDR1 is KGHSH, CDR2 LQKENI.

This clone was detected only a few times. The chain uses TRBV5-6 and TRBJ2-7; weak D call: TRBD2 (5 bases). The CDR3 is made up of 13 amino acids. CDR1 SGHDT and CDR2 YYEEEE come from the germline V gene. Trimming removed 4 bases at V and 6 bases at J, with 14 bases between. The CDR3 bases are TGTGCCAGCAGCCCCACCGCCGGACTCGAGCAGTACTTC. This gives the protein CASSPTAGLEQYF. The whole variable domain, filled in from reference TRBV5-6 and TRBJ2-7, reads DAGVTQSPTHLIKTRGQQVTLRCSPKSGHDTVSWYQQALGQGPQFIFQYYEEEERQRGNFPDRFSGHQFPNYSSELNVNALLLGDSALYLCASSPTAGLEQYFGPGTRLTVT.

The genes are TRBV5-6 and TRBJ1-5; 12 bases line up with TRBD1. The length of the CDR3 is 17 residues. The V gene end was trimmed by 5 bases and the J gene end by 6 bases; junction bases not matched to a gene: 12. The germline V gene encodes CDR1 SGHDT and CDR2 YYEEEE. The DNA for the CDR3 is TGTGCCAGCAGTCAGAAAATTCCGGGACAGGGGGCTCAGCCCCAGCATTTT. As protein: CASSQKIPGQGAQPQHF.

V usage is TRBV7-9 and J usage is TRBJ1-2; possible D gene TRBD1, 5 bases. The germline V and J ends were trimmed by 1 base and 6 bases, with 15 bases remaining between them. Germline V gene sequence: CDR1 SEHNR, CDR2 FQNEAQ (reference sequence). This CDR3 is 15 amino acids long. CDR3 loop: CASSLDAGRIDGYTF. The CDR3 DNA reads as TGTGCCAGCAGCTTAGATGCAGGGAGGATCGATGGCTACACCTTC.

The rearrangement links TRBV6-5 to TRBJ1-5, with D tentatively TRBD1 (5 bases). The length of the CDR3 is 13 residues. Germline CDR1 MNHEY, CDR2 SVGAGI. V was shortened by 8 bases and J by 4 bases, with 12 bases between the two germline ends. In DNA form, the CDR3 reads TGTGCCAGCCTGGCAGGGTGGAATCAGCCCCAGCATTTT. As protein: CASLAGWNQPQHF.

V gene TRBV9 combines with J gene TRBJ1-4; D gene uncertain. V gave up 0 bases and J gave up 7 bases, with 16 bases separating them. The germline CDR1 and CDR2 sequences are SGDLS and YYNGEE. The CDR3 is made up of 16 amino acids. Here the CDR3 reads CASSVAPGVVGEKLFF. The CDR3 DNA reads as TGTGCCAGCAGCGTAGCACCCGGAGTAGTGGGTGAAAAACTGTTTTTT.

The chain recombines TRBV5-1 with TRBJ2-3; D may be TRBD1 (6 bases). The germline V gene encodes CDR1 SGHRS and CDR2 YFSETQ. The CDR3 sequence is 16 residues long. The V and J ends lost 2 bases and 1 base respectively, with 14 bases between them. In nucleotides, the CDR3 is TGCGCCAGCAGCTTAGGAAATTCAGGGGGCACAGATACGCAGTATTTT. Translated, it gives CASSLGNSGGTDTQYF.

V is TRBV7-8 and J is TRBJ2-7, with 11 bases lining up with TRBD2. V lost 5 bases and J lost 3; bases outside the gene matches: 3. CDR1 and CDR2 (germline): SGHVS, FQNEAQ. The CDR3 loop spans 14 amino acids. This CDR3 is CASSTTSGGYEQYF. In DNA form, the CDR3 reads TGTGCCAGCAGCACCACTAGCGGGGGCTACGAGCAGTACTTC.

This chain uses TRBV6-1 with TRBJ2-7; D is possibly TRBD2 (6 bases). The germline V and J ends were trimmed by 1 base and 3 bases, with 10 bases remaining between them. The CDR3 length is 14 residues. The germline gives CDR1 MNHNS, CDR2 SASEGT. CDR3 nucleotide sequence: TGTGCCAGCAGTGAAGGCCAGGACTACTACGAGCAGTACTTC. It codes for CASSEGQDYYEQYF.

This clone was found a few times. The genes are TRBV30 and TRBJ1-5; D not certain. V was shortened by 1 base and J by 2 bases, with 12 bases between the two germline ends. CDR3 length equals 15 residues. The germline gives CDR1 GTSNPN, CDR2 SVGIG (reference sequence). CDR3 nucleotides: TGTGCCTGGAGTGGGAACGAACGGGGCAATCAGCCCCAGCATTTT. It codes for CAWSGNERGNQPQHF.

V gene TRBV27 combines with J gene TRBJ1-6; 8 positions agree with TRBD1. V shed 5 bases, J shed 4 bases, and the junction held 7 bases outside the gene matches. The V gene's germline CDR1 is MNHEY and CDR2 SMNVEV (reference sequence). The CDR3 has 16 residues. CDR3 sequence reads: CASSPQGDSYNSPLHF. The CDR3 DNA follows: TGTGCCAGCAGTCCACAGGGGGACAGTTATAATTCACCCCTCCACTTT.